This entry concerns a single T cell receptor beta chain. These data originate in a study of blood T cell repertoires in COVID-19. Study details: Samples representing acute and convalescent COVID-19 were sourced from the United States, Italy and Spain.

The CDR3 runs 13 residues. The V gene's germline CDR1 is SGHKS and CDR2 YYEKEE (reference sequence). J gave up 4 bases and V 4 bases, and 4 bases lay outside the gene matches. In the original processing: Amplification from reference gene primers served as the basis for estimated nucleated cell counts. Some clones are missing from TCRdb's copy, which holds only in-frame ones; the method was immunoSEQ multiplex PCR. D and trimming were read from the DNA, whereas the V and J calls and clone size are those reported in that table. The sample yields roughly 93,000 clones, about 87% seen once. The sample taken for sequencing was peripheral blood. The chain has TRBV5-5 and TRBJ1-2, with TRBD1 identical over 7 bases. This sequence was found in a human donor in a cohort sampled during active COVID-19. CDR3 region: CASSPTGVYGYTF. The DNA of the CDR3 is TGTGCCAGCAGCCCTACAGGGGTCTATGGCTACACCTTC.